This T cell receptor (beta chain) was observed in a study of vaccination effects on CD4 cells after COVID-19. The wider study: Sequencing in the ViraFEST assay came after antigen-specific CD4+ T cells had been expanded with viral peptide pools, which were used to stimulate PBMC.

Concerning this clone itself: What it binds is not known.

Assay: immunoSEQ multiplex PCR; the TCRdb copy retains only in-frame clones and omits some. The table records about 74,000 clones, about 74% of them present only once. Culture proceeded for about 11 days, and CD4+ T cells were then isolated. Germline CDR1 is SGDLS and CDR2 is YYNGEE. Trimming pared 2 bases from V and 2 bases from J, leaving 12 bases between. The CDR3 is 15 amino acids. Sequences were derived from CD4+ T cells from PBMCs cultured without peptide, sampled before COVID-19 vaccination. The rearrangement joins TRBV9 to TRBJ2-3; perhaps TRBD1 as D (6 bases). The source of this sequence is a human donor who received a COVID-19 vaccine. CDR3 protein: CASSVDGTHTDTQYF. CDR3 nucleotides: TGTGCCAGCAGCGTCGACGGGACACACACAGATACGCAGTATTTT.